The sequence of this T cell receptor (beta chain) was determined in a study of OX40 agonist ivuxolimab in advanced cancers. Findings of the study overall: A proportion of nonresponders additionally exhibited low normalized T-cell clonal expansion.

Measured with immunoSEQ multiplex PCR; TCRdb has only the in-frame clones, and not every one. The data hold about 73,000 clones, with 70% to 90% observed a single time. This clone has more than one count but fewer than ten. Its matching antigen is unknown. Samples were taken at baseline and on day 1 of cycles 4 and 7. With 5 bases removed from V and 8 bases from J, the gap between germline ends came to 6 bases. Germline loops: CDR1 LNHDA, CDR2 SQIVND (reference sequence). The CDR3 runs to 11 residues. The genes are TRBV19 and TRBJ1-4; D gene unclear. The receptor comes from an adult with an advanced solid tumor such as melanoma, head and neck, liver or kidney cancer. The source was CD4+ or CD8+ T cells sorted from blood, collected in a trial of the OX40 agonist ivuxolimab. DNA of the CDR3: TGTGCCAGTAGTGGAGCGGAAAAACTGTTTTTT. It yields the protein CASSGAEKLFF.